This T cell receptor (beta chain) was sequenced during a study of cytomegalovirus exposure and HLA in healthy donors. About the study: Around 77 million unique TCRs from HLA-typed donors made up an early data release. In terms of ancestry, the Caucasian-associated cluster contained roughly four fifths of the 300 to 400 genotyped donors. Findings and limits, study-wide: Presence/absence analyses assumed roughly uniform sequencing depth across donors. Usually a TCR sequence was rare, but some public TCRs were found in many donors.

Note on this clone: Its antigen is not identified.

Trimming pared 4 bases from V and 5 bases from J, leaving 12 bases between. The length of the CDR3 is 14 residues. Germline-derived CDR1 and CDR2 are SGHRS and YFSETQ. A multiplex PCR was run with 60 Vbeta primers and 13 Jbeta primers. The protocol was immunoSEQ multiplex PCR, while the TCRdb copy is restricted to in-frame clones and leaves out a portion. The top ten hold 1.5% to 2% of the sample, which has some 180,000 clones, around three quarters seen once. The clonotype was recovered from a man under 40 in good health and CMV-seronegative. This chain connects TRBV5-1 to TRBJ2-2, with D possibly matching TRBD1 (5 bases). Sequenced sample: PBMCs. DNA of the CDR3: TGCGCCAGCAGCCTCAGGGAATTAACCGGGGAGCTGTTTTTT. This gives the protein CASSLRELTGELFF.